The 20 T cell receptor beta chains below all came from one sample that was sequenced in a study of blood T cell repertoires in COVID-19. Sequencing used immunoSEQ multiplex PCR; TCRdb keeps in-frame clones, though not all of them. The sample has hundreds of thousands of clones, approximately 85% seen once. Specimen: peripheral blood. These receptors originate from a man in his fifties or sixties with COVID-19, enrolled during active disease.

The chain joins TRBV6-4 to TRBJ2-3; 8 bases match TRBD1. The germline V gene has CDR1 MRHNA and CDR2 SNTAGT. J lost 2 bases, V lost 2 bases, and 3 bases had no gene match. The CDR3 spans 15 residues. CDR3 protein: CASSDRTGTTDTQYF. As DNA, the CDR3 is TGTGCCAGCAGTGACAGGACAGGGACCACAGATACGCAGTATTTT.

The genes are TRBV25-1 and TRBJ1-4, with D perhaps TRBD1 (5 bases). Deletions cut 6 bases from V and 8 bases from J, with 16 bases between. CDR3 length: 14 residues. Germline-derived CDR1 and CDR2 are MGHDK and SYGVNS. CDR3 residues: CASRATGLGEKLFF. CDR3 in DNA: TGTGCCAGCAGGGCTACAGGATTGGGGGAAAAACTGTTTTTT.

The chain is built from TRBV5-1 and TRBJ1-6, with 7 bases lining up with TRBD1. V lost 4 bases, J lost 10 bases, and 8 bases stayed unmatched. The V gene's germline CDR1 is SGHRS and CDR2 YFSETQ. The CDR3 extends over 14 amino acids. The CDR3 reads CASSLQGVGSPLHF. The CDR3 DNA is TGCGCCAGCAGCCTGCAGGGGGTTGGGTCACCCCTCCACTTT.

The V and J genes are TRBV4-1 and TRBJ2-2; TRBD1 aligns across 9 bases. The junction had 5 bases not matched to a gene; V was cut back by 3 bases and J by 3 bases. CDR1 is MGHRA and CDR2 is YSYEKL in the germline V gene. There are 16 residues in the CDR3. CDR3 protein: CASSHQDRGDTGELFF. The CDR3 DNA sequence: TGCGCCAGCAGCCATCAGGACAGGGGAGACACCGGGGAGCTGTTTTTT.

The rearrangement joins TRBV2 to TRBJ1-5, with no clear D. The V gene's germline CDR1 is SNHLY and CDR2 FYNNEI. V lost 5 bases and J 0 bases, leaving 8 bases between the germline ends. The CDR3 sequence is 14 residues long. CDR3 DNA sequence: TGTGCCAGCAGTCCAACTTATAGCAATCAGCCCCAGCATTTT. Protein: CASSPTYSNQPQHF.

This sequence joins TRBV3-1 (or the pseudogene TRBV3-2) and TRBJ1-2, with D unresolved. There are 16 residues in the CDR3. Deletions cut 0 bases from V and 3 bases from J, with 14 bases between. Germline V gene data show CDR1 as LGHDT and CDR2 as YNNKEL (reference sequence). CDR3 coding DNA: TGTGCCAGCAGCCAAGAATTGTGGTCCGGTGACTATGGCTACACCTTC. Translating it yields CASSQELWSGDYGYTF.

The chain carries TRBV5-1 and TRBJ1-2; 8 bases are a match to TRBD1. The V segment lost 4 bases and the J segment 4 bases; nucleotides outside the gene matches: 6. Germline lookup yields CDR1 SGHRS and CDR2 YFSETQ. The CDR3 length is 14 residues. CDR3 nucleotides: TGCGCCAGCAGCATCGACAGGGGCCTCTATGGCTACACCTTC. As protein: CASSIDRGLYGYTF.

The genes are TRBV25-1 and TRBJ2-3, with TRBD1 matching over 9 bases. V dropped 0 bases and J dropped 5; count of bases not matched to a gene: 9. CDR3 length: 17 residues. CDR1 MGHDK and CDR2 SYGVNS come from the germline V gene. The CDR3 here is CASSEYPGQGREDTQYF. CDR3 bases: TGTGCCAGCAGTGAATATCCCGGACAGGGGCGTGAAGATACGCAGTATTTT.

The rearrangement uses TRBV6-2 or TRBV6-3 and TRBJ2-3; the D gene is possibly TRBD1 (5 bases). In germline, CDR1 is MNHEY, CDR2 SVGEGT. The V gene lost 2 bases and the J gene lost 5 bases, with 14 bases spanning the gap. This CDR3 contains 15 residues. As DNA, the CDR3 is TGTGCCAGCAGTTACCCCTCCAGGGCGGTAGATACGCAGTATTTT. It yields the protein CASSYPSRAVDTQYF.

V is TRBV28 and J is TRBJ1-1; TRBD1 might be the D (5 bases). V lost 5 bases and J lost 11, with 21 bases in between. The CDR3 length is 14 residues. Looked up from germline, CDR1 is MDHEN and CDR2 is SYDVKM. In nucleotides, the CDR3 is TGTGCCAGCAGTAAACCGGATCGGGGGTGGGTGGCTTTCTTT. Amino acids: CASSKPDRGWVAFF.

This clone was picked up one time. The chain is built from TRBV7-3 and TRBJ2-3; the D gene is possibly TRBD1 (6 bases). The V gene's germline CDR1 is SGHTA and CDR2 FQGTGA. Trimming took off 5 bases at V and 3 bases at J, with 15 bases between the two ends. The CDR3 spans 15 residues. This CDR3 is CASSVGITGTDTQYF. DNA for the CDR3: TGTGCCAGCAGCGTAGGTATTACAGGGACAGATACGCAGTATTTT.

This chain uses TRBV5-5 with TRBJ1-4, with 7 nucleotides matching TRBD1. The J segment lost 5 bases and the V segment lost 4 bases, leaving 14 bases of the junction unmatched. Germline V gene sequence: CDR1 SGHKS, CDR2 YYEKEE (reference sequence). The CDR3 covers 17 residues. The CDR3 protein is CASSHRQGFLQNEKLFF. The CDR3 DNA sequence: TGTGCCAGCAGCCACAGACAGGGCTTTTTGCAAAATGAAAAACTGTTTTTT.

V usage is TRBV2 and J usage is TRBJ1-4; TRBD1 aligns across 8 bases. Trimming took 7 bases from V and 3 from J; bases not matched to a gene: 7. Per germline, CDR1 SNHLY and CDR2 FYNNEI. CDR3 length: 15 amino acids. CDR3 amino acids: CASTGLTGANEKLFF. CDR3 coding DNA: TGTGCCAGCACCGGCTTGACAGGGGCTAATGAAAAACTGTTTTTT.

This clone has only a few counts. The rearrangement uses TRBV5-1 and TRBJ2-1; 7 nucleotides agree with TRBD1. The length of the CDR3 is 16 residues. V shed 1 base and J 4 bases; nucleotides not matched to a gene: 8. CDR1 and CDR2 from the germline V gene are SGHRS and YFSETQ. CDR3 residues: CASSLIGTDVYNEQFF. The CDR3 DNA reads TGCGCCAGCAGCTTGATCGGGACAGATGTTTACAATGAGCAGTTCTTC.

The genes are TRBV15 and TRBJ2-5; D remains unclear. Trimming took 0 bases from V and 4 from J, leaving 3 bases between them. Germline V gene sequence: CDR1 LNHNV, CDR2 YYDKDF (reference sequence). The CDR3 is 12 residues long. The CDR3 bases are TGTGCCACCAGCAGAGATAGAGAGACCCAGTACTTC. Translated, it gives CATSRDRETQYF.

The V call is TRBV11-2, the J call TRBJ1-6; D call uncertain. Germline V CDR1 and CDR2: SGHAT, FQNNGV. V lost 1 base and J 3 bases, leaving 10 bases between the germline ends. This CDR3 has 16 amino acids. The CDR3 coding sequence is TGTGCCAGCAGCTTAGTTAGAGGGAGCTATAATTCACCCCTCCACTTT. Amino acid sequence: CASSLVRGSYNSPLHF.

The chain couples TRBV29-1 to TRBJ2-2, with D tentatively TRBD1 (5 bases). Germline CDR1 is SQVTM and CDR2 is ANQGSEA. V was trimmed by 8 bases and J by 0 bases, leaving 10 bases between them. The CDR3 has 13 residues. CDR3 loop: CSLRTSNTGELFF. For the CDR3, the DNA is TGCAGCCTTCGGACATCGAACACCGGGGAGCTGTTTTTT.

The chain employs TRBV7-2 and TRBJ1-1; D may be TRBD1 (5 bases). Per germline, CDR1 SGHTA and CDR2 FQGNSA. The CDR3 runs to 14 residues. The ends were cut back, 2 bases at V and 7 bases at J, with 14 bases in the middle. CDR3 sequence: CASSLNQGLSEAFF. The CDR3 DNA reads as TGTGCCAGCAGCTTAAATCAGGGATTGAGTGAAGCTTTCTTT.

The V gene is TRBV2, the J gene TRBJ2-1; TRBD1 matches 8 bases. This CDR3 comprises 13 residues. Germline V lookup: CDR1 SNHLY, CDR2 FYNNEI. V gave up 5 bases and J gave up 7 bases; unmatched junction bases: 4. The CDR3 coding sequence is TGTGCCAGCAGTAGAGACAGGGGAAATGAGCAGTTCTTC. It translates to CASSRDRGNEQFF.

Details on this clone: The same CDR3 is also encoded by other DNA sequences in this sample. This chain uses TRBV7-2 with TRBJ1-1, with D unresolved. V lost 5 bases, J lost 3 bases, and 4 bases lay in between. The CDR3 loop spans 11 amino acids. Germline V CDR1 and CDR2: SGHTA, FQGNSA. As DNA, the CDR3 is TGTGCCAGCAGCCCAGACACTGAAGCTTTCTTT. Translation: CASSPDTEAFF.